This T cell receptor beta chain was identified in a study of blood T cell repertoires in COVID-19. At the level of the study: COVID-19 samples, acute and convalescent, were from the United States, Italy and Spain.

CDR1 and CDR2 (germline): SGHTA, FQGTGA. CDR3 length: 15 residues. V was clipped by 0 bases and J by 1 base, with 6 bases between them. The table came from immunoSEQ multiplex PCR; TCRdb's copy has only in-frame clones and leaves some out. The sample has over 35,000 clones, just under 70% seen once. This clone has just a few counts. The chain links TRBV7-3 to TRBJ2-2, with no clear D. This clonotype was sampled from a man at least 80 years old with acute or convalescent COVID-19. Sequenced: peripheral blood. For the CDR3, the DNA is TGTGCCAGCAGCTTAACCCCAGGGAACACCGGGGAGCTGTTTTTT. Its translation is CASSLTPGNTGELFF.